A selection of T cell receptor beta chains follows, all from one sample in a study of blood T cells in healthy people across ages. TCRdb re-analysed the 5' RACE reads in MiXCR, keeping a single row per CDR3 protein. This table holds about 650,000 distinct CDR3 sequences, roughly half found once. The sequenced material came from blood. Receptors were obtained from a woman aged 80 or over in good health. Both conserved end residues are part of each CDR3. D genes are given only for firm matches. Expanded clones get a size class; other rows say once, few or many, or leave the size out.

d_gene | abundance | j_gene | v_gene | CDR3nt | CDR3aa
NA | NA | TRBJ2-7 | TRBV10-3 | TGTGCCATCAGTGGAAGTTCTGCCAGCCCCCAATACAATGAGCAGTACTTC | CAISGSSASPQYNEQYF
NA | many | TRBJ2-4 | TRBV28 | TGTGCCAGCAGTTCCAGCGCGGCCATTCAGTACTTC | CASSSSAAIQYF
TRBD1 | many | TRBJ2-5 | TRBV20-1 | TGCAGTGCTAGAGTGACAGGGCAAGAGACCCAGTACTTC | CSARVTGQETQYF
TRBD1 | NA | TRBJ2-5 | TRBV20-1 | TGCAGTGCCAGGACAGGGAACCAAGAGGCCCAGTACTTC | CSARTGNQEAQYF
NA | many | TRBJ2-1 | TRBV7-2 | TGTGCCAGCAGCCACTATGGATCCTACAATGAGCAGTTCTTC | CASSHYGSYNEQFF
NA | NA | TRBJ2-4 | TRBV25-1 | TGTGCCAGCAGGGCCCCGAGGGGGGACATTCAGTACTTC | CASRAPRGDIQYF
NA | NA | TRBJ2-3 | TRBV20-1 | TGCAGTGCGAATACCCGCTGGATTAGCGGAAGCACAGATACGCAGTATTTT | CSANTRWISGSTDTQYF
TRBD2 | NA | TRBJ2-1 | TRBV4-2 | TGTGCCAGCAGCCAACCTCTAGTGGGGACTACCTACAATGAGCAGTTCTTC | CASSQPLVGTTYNEQFF
TRBD2 | NA | TRBJ2-3 | TRBV28 | TGTGCCAGCACGATGAGCGGGGGGGCCGTAGATACGCAGTATTTT | CASTMSGGAVDTQYF
NA | NA | TRBJ1-2 | TRBV7-2 | TGTGCCAGCAGCTTCGCCTCGGGTAGGGGCTACACCTTC | CASSFASGRGYTF
TRBD1 | many | TRBJ2-5 | TRBV20-1 | TGCAGTGCTAGAGAGACAGGGCGGACTGAGACCCAGTACTTC | CSARETGRTETQYF
NA | many | TRBJ2-2 | TRBV6-5 | TGTGCCAGCAGTTACTCGAGGCTTTTCACCGGGGAGCTGTTTTTT | CASSYSRLFTGELFF
TRBD1 | NA | TRBJ1-5 | TRBV27 | TGTGCCAGCAGATCGGGACAGGGCGATTATCAGCCCCAGCATTTT | CASRSGQGDYQPQHF
TRBD2 | many | TRBJ2-1 | TRBV5-1 | TGCGCCAGCAGCTCTCCGACTAGCGGACTGAAACCATACAATGAGCAGTTCTTC | CASSSPTSGLKPYNEQFF
NA | few | TRBJ1-2 | TRBV10-3 | TGTGCCATCAGTGAGGTGGGAAATGGCTACACCTTC | CAISEVGNGYTF
TRBD1 | NA | TRBJ1-4 | TRBV28 | TGTGCCAGCACCCGGGGACAGGAGGTGCGAAAACTGTTTTTT | CASTRGQEVRKLFF
TRBD2 | NA | TRBJ2-4 | TRBV7-2 | TGTGCCAGCAGCCTGGGACTAGTGGGCGGATTAGCCAAAAACATTCAGTACTTC | CASSLGLVGGLAKNIQYF
NA | NA | TRBJ2-1 | TRBV6-2/TRBV6-3 | TGTGCCAGCAGTTACTCCCCAGGGATTTACAATGAGCAGTTCTTC | CASSYSPGIYNEQFF
NA | many | TRBJ2-7 | TRBV5-1 | TGCGCCAGCAGCCTCTTGACGGGTTCCTACGAGCAGTACTTC | CASSLLTGSYEQYF
NA | many | TRBJ2-3 | TRBV5-1 | TGCGCCAGCAAGTTCGGAGGGCGCACAGATACGCAGTATTTT | CASKFGGRTDTQYF
NA | few | TRBJ1-1 | TRBV2 | TGTGCCAGCAACAAAATTGTCTGGGGCACTGAAGCTTTCTTT | CASNKIVWGTEAFF
TRBD1 | NA | TRBJ1-2 | TRBV20-1 | TGCAGTGCAAGGACAGGGGGCAACTATGGCTACACCTTC | CSARTGGNYGYTF
NA | NA | TRBJ1-2 | TRBV20-1 | TGCAGTGCTGAAGACAGGATCTATGGCTACACCTTC | CSAEDRIYGYTF
TRBD2 | NA | TRBJ2-3 | TRBV10-3 | TGTGCCATCAGTGGAGCGGGAGGGACAGATACGCAGTATTTT | CAISGAGGTDTQYF
NA | few | TRBJ2-5 | TRBV4-1 | TGCGCCAGCAGCCAAGATCGATCGGTTCCTGAGCAGTACTTC | CASSQDRSVPEQYF
TRBD1 | NA | TRBJ1-6 | TRBV25-1 | TGTGCCAGCAGTGAACCGGGACAGGGCAGATCACCCCTCCACTTT | CASSEPGQGRSPLHF
NA | NA | TRBJ2-1 | TRBV6-5 | TGTGCCAGCAGCCTAGGGGAGAACAATGAGCAGTTCTTC | CASSLGENNEQFF
TRBD1 | once | TRBJ1-5 | TRBV4-1 | TGCGCCAGCAGGGATGTTGGTAGGGGGCCGAATCAGCCCCAGCATTTT | CASRDVGRGPNQPQHF
NA | NA | TRBJ2-7 | TRBV7-9 | TGTGCCAGCAGCGCCGCCGCCTACGAGCAGTACTTC | CASSAAAYEQYF
TRBD2 | many | TRBJ2-7 | TRBV7-8 | TGTGCCAGCAGCTTAGGACCTAGCGGGAGCACCACCTCCTACGAGCAGTACTTC | CASSLGPSGSTTSYEQYF
TRBD2 | many | TRBJ2-1 | TRBV6-2/TRBV6-3 | TGTGCCAGCAGTTACCTGCTAGCGGGGGGACCAAGCTCCTACAATGAGCAGTTCTTC | CASSYLLAGGPSSYNEQFF
TRBD1 | few | TRBJ1-4 | TRBV6-2/TRBV6-3 | TGTGCCAGCAGTTACAAGGGACAGACTAATGAAAAACTGTTTTTT | CASSYKGQTNEKLFF
TRBD2 | few | TRBJ2-1 | TRBV20-1 | TGCAGTGCTCAAAACCAGCTAGCGGCTACCTACAATGAGCAGTTCTTC | CSAQNQLAATYNEQFF
TRBD2 | few | TRBJ2-3 | TRBV5-1 | TGCGCCAGTGCTCGGGGGGACCGCACAGATACGCAGTATTTT | CASARGDRTDTQYF
TRBD1 | NA | TRBJ2-6 | TRBV15 | TGTGCCACCAGCAGAGCTGGGACAGCGCCTTCTGGGGCCAACGTCCTGACTTTC | CATSRAGTAPSGANVLTF
NA | few | TRBJ2-1 | TRBV3-1 | TGTGTCAGCAGGGCCAGGGACTTTTCCTACAATGAGCAGTTCTTC | CVSRARDFSYNEQFF
TRBD1 | NA | TRBJ2-7 | TRBV20-1 | TGCAGTGCTAGTACACCGGGACAGGGCTACGAGCAGTACTTC | CSASTPGQGYEQYF
NA | many | TRBJ2-3 | TRBV20-1 | TGCAGTGCCCTCAGGCATGTCGGGACAGATACGCAGTATTTT | CSALRHVGTDTQYF
TRBD1 | few | TRBJ2-6 | TRBV5-8 | TGTGCCAGCGTAACAGGGGGCCCTGGGGCCAACATCCTGACTTTC | CASVTGGPGANILTF
NA | many | TRBJ2-3 | TRBV7-9 | TGTGCCAGCAGCTTAACAGGGTCAACAGATACGCAGTATTTT | CASSLTGSTDTQYF
NA | once | TRBJ2-7 | TRBV29-1 | TGCAGCGCTGTAAACGACTACAGCTACGAGCAGTACTTC | CSAVNDYSYEQYF
TRBD1 | few | TRBJ2-5 | TRBV6-1 | TGTGCCACCCGGACAGGGGGCGAACAAGAGACCCAGTACTTC | CATRTGGEQETQYF
NA | many | TRBJ2-4 | TRBV5-1 | TGCGCCAGCAGCTTGGTCGCAGGGATGACCAAAAACATTCAGTACTTC | CASSLVAGMTKNIQYF
NA | NA | TRBJ2-3 | TRBV15 | TGTGCCACCACGAGGGGGTCACAGGATACGCAGTATTTT | CATTRGSQDTQYF
TRBD2 | many | TRBJ2-5 | TRBV5-1 | TGCGCCAGCAGCGCGACTAGCTTGGAGACCCAGTACTTC | CASSATSLETQYF
NA | many | TRBJ2-5 | TRBV7-2 | TGTGCCAGCAGCTATAGACCGACAGGCATGGAGACCCAGTACTTC | CASSYRPTGMETQYF
TRBD2 | NA | TRBJ2-1 | TRBV29-1 | TGCAGCGTTGAATCAGCGGGAGCCCCCTACAATGAGCAGTTCTTC | CSVESAGAPYNEQFF
NA | many | TRBJ2-1 | TRBV6-1 | TGTGCCAGCAGTGAACGGCCAGCCTCCTACAATGAGCAGTTCTTC | CASSERPASYNEQFF
NA | NA | TRBJ1-5 | TRBV5-1 | TGCGCCAGCAGCTATACGGGGGAGCCCCAGCATTTT | CASSYTGEPQHF
NA | many | TRBJ2-2 | TRBV3-1 | TGTGCCAGCAGCCTAGTAAAAACCGGGGAGCTGTTTTTT | CASSLVKTGELFF
NA | many | TRBJ2-3 | TRBV7-9 | TGTGCCAGCAGCCTAAATCGCCCAGATACGCAGTATTTT | CASSLNRPDTQYF
NA | once | TRBJ2-6 | TRBV20-1 | TGCAGTGCTAAGGATCTGGGGAGGTCTGGGGCCAACGTCCTGACTTTC | CSAKDLGRSGANVLTF
TRBD1 | few | TRBJ1-2 | TRBV7-3 | TGTGCCAGCAGCTCGGACAGGGGGCGCGGCTACACCTTC | CASSSDRGRGYTF
NA | NA | TRBJ2-1 | TRBV12-3/TRBV12-4 | TGTGCCAGCAGCCCTGCCCTGGGAGCGGACGAGCAGTTCTTC | CASSPALGADEQFF
NA | NA | TRBJ2-6 | TRBV20-1 | TGCAGTGCTAGAGATCGGAGGTGGGCCAACGTCCTGACTTTC | CSARDRRWANVLTF
TRBD2 | many | TRBJ2-1 | TRBV15 | TGTGCCACCAGCAGCGGGGGGTCCTACAATGAGCAGTTCTTC | CATSSGGSYNEQFF
NA | many | TRBJ1-2 | TRBV12-3/TRBV12-4 | TGTGCCAGCAGTTTAAAAGCACTTGCCCCGGGGGGCGCTCAATATGGCTACACCTTC | CASSLKALAPGGAQYGYTF
TRBD2 | many | TRBJ2-1 | TRBV20-1 | TGCAGTGCCAGAAGTGGTGGCGGGAGGTGGTACAATGAGCAGTTCTTC | CSARSGGGRWYNEQFF
TRBD2 | NA | TRBJ2-3 | TRBV10-3 | TGTGCCATCAGACGCGGGAGGGCCGTAGATACGCAGTATTTT | CAIRRGRAVDTQYF